The source of this TCR beta chain is a study of T cell responses to AZD1222 COVID-19 vaccine. Profiling relied on immunoSEQ multiplex PCR, and the TCRdb table lists in-frame clones only, not all of them. The top ten hold roughly 13% of the sample, which has some 99,000 clones, approximately 85% seen once. Germline CDR1 reads SGHTA; CDR2 reads FQGNSA. V dropped 5 bases and J dropped 8 bases, with 21 bases sitting between them. This CDR3 is 15 amino acids long. V usage is TRBV7-2 and J usage is TRBJ1-2; tentative D call: TRBD1 (5 bases). Sample: peripheral blood, taken on day 0 of MenACWY control vaccination. The sequence was obtained from an adult in good health. CDR3 coding DNA: TGTGCCAGCAGCACTTTACCAACAGGCCCAGGGGGCTACACCTTC. It yields the protein CASSTLPTGPGGYTF.